Detailed here is one T cell receptor (beta chain). This sample is part of a study of blood T cell repertoires in COVID-19. About the study: From the United States, Italy and Spain came samples of acute and convalescent COVID-19. PBMCs, B-cell-depleted T cells, or T cells provided the cDNA or gDNA that made up the material.

As processed by the authors: Amplifying reference gene primers gave estimates of nucleated cell counts. This table comes from immunoSEQ multiplex PCR, and its TCRdb copy is limited to in-frame clones, with some not included. V and J calls and clone size come straight from that table; D and trimming were deduced from the DNA. The table lists approximately 90,000 clones, 86% of them singletons. The sequencing sample was made of peripheral blood. The sequence came from a man of 80 years or more with active or convalescent COVID-19.

The CDR3 spells CASSLETSEVEQYF. The CDR3 region has the DNA TGTGCCAGCAGCTTAGAGACTAGCGAGGTCGAGCAGTACTTC. The chain uses TRBV7-9 and TRBJ2-7; TRBD2 aligns across 8 bases. Germline V gene lookup returns CDR1 SEHNR and CDR2 FQNEAQ (reference sequence). V trimming: 1 base; J trimming: 6 bases; junction bases outside the gene matches: 5. The CDR3 has 14 residues.